The clone carrying this T cell receptor (beta chain) occurred once. Antigen unknown. Measured with immunoSEQ multiplex PCR; TCRdb has only the in-frame clones, and not every one. Of just over 350,000 clones listed, 92% were seen once; the top ten hold under 5%. The CDR3 extends over 13 amino acids. The ends lost 8 bases at V and 4 bases at J; junction bases unmatched: 4. The germline CDR1 and CDR2 sequences are SEHNR and FQNEAQ (reference sequence). These data originate in a study of Ad26.COV2.S vaccination and SARS-CoV-2 variants. Study-level findings and limits: Similar non-spike TCR breadth was seen in vaccine and placebo recipients. Following vaccination, spike-specific CD8+ and CD4+ T cell responses reportedly exhibited substantial breadth.

The chain recombines TRBV7-9 with TRBJ2-3, with 9 bases lining up with TRBD2. This clonotype originated in a human donor who had recovered from COVID-19. Sequencing used peripheral blood, obtained after recovery from COVID-19. This chain's CDR3 is CASGLAGSDTQYF. In DNA, the CDR3 is TGTGCCAGCGGGCTAGCGGGGTCAGATACGCAGTATTTT.